This T cell receptor beta chain was profiled in a study of T-cell reconstitution after alpha-beta-depleted transplantation in children. This clonotype was recorded at least ten times. As it was prepared, the TCRbeta library received unique molecular identifiers. TCRdb re-called the PCR reads with MiXCR, one entry per CDR3 protein. The sample contains hundreds of thousands of distinct CDR3 sequences, about 12% of which appear only once. The sequence was collected from a human donor who donated a stem cell graft to a child with acute lymphoblastic leukemia. The source material was PBMCs from the stem cell graft donor, sampled from the stem cell graft.

The CDR3 is CASRDRDGITEAFF. CDR3 coding DNA: TGTGCCAGCAGGGACAGGGATGGGATCACTGAAGCTTTCTTT. The gene calls are TRBV12-3 or TRBV12-4 and TRBJ1-1, with 8 bases identical to TRBD1. This CDR3 is 14 amino acids long. V was pared by 6 bases and J by 4 bases, with 7 bases of the junction left unmatched.